This is a list of T cell receptor beta chains from one sample in a study of T cell repertoires in cytomegalovirus infection. TCRdb redid the calling of the reads with MiXCR, one entry per CDR3 protein. This sample has about 360,000 distinct CDR3 sequences, with less than 20% found just once. Sequencing was performed on PBMCs. Source of these receptors: a human donor in good health (CMV status not recorded). Some clones in this sample may be carry-over from other donors' samples. Each CDR3 is given with its conserved first and last residue. Each record gives: D gene, J gene, V gene, clone size, CDR3 protein, CDR3 DNA. The D gene is left open where the match is weak. Size is stated for part of the rows, as once, few or many counts, or as a class when the clone is expanded.

D: NA
J: TRBJ1-2
V: TRBV3-1
size: NA
CDR3: CASSPRASRTDGYTF
DNA: TGTGCCAGCAGCCCACGGGCTTCCCGGACGGATGGCTACACCTTC

D: NA
J: TRBJ2-5
V: TRBV10-3
size: many
CDR3: CATGGGDQETQYF
DNA: TGTGCCACCGGAGGGGGGGACCAAGAGACCCAGTACTTC

D: NA
J: TRBJ1-5
V: TRBV7-9
size: many
CDR3: CASSNSDVGQPQHF
DNA: TGTGCCAGCAGTAACTCCGACGTGGGTCAGCCCCAGCATTTT

D: NA
J: TRBJ1-2
V: TRBV28
size: NA
CDR3: CASRDGTSDGYTF
DNA: TGTGCCAGCAGGGACGGGACTTCGGATGGCTACACCTTC

D: NA
J: TRBJ1-1
V: TRBV7-9
size: many
CDR3: CASSPGAAGTEAFF
DNA: TGTGCCAGCAGCCCCGGCGCGGCAGGCACTGAAGCTTTCTTT

D: NA
J: TRBJ1-5
V: TRBV7-8
size: many
CDR3: CASSSAAGAGAHDQPQHF
DNA: TGTGCCAGCAGCTCCGCGGCGGGGGCAGGAGCTCATGATCAGCCCCAGCATTTT

D: TRBD2
J: TRBJ2-1
V: TRBV6-1
size: few
CDR3: CASSRYPMGLAGEGEQFF
DNA: TGTGCCAGCAGCCGCTACCCGATGGGACTAGCGGGAGAAGGTGAGCAGTTCTTC

D: TRBD2
J: TRBJ2-7
V: TRBV7-2
size: many
CDR3: CASTLNSGDYEQYF
DNA: TGTGCCAGCACCCTCAATAGCGGGGACTACGAGCAGTACTTC

D: NA
J: TRBJ2-5
V: TRBV25-1
size: few
CDR3: CASSFQWETQYF
DNA: TGTGCCAGCAGTTTCCAATGGGAGACCCAGTACTTC

D: NA
J: TRBJ2-5
V: TRBV12-3/TRBV12-4
size: few
CDR3: CASLDYGETQYF
DNA: TGTGCCAGTCTGGACTATGGGGAGACCCAGTACTTC

D: NA
J: TRBJ2-7
V: TRBV7-9
size: NA
CDR3: CASSLDGSPNEQYF
DNA: TGTGCCAGCAGCTTAGACGGAAGCCCTAACGAGCAGTACTTC

D: NA
J: TRBJ2-7
V: TRBV7-8
size: few
CDR3: CASSSTTGEQYF
DNA: TGTGCCAGCAGCTCCACCACGGGAGAGCAGTACTTC

D: NA
J: TRBJ2-1
V: TRBV7-2
size: many
CDR3: CASSLDWGAGEQFF
DNA: TGTGCCAGCAGCTTAGATTGGGGGGCTGGGGAGCAGTTCTTC

D: NA
J: TRBJ1-6
V: TRBV5-4
size: NA
CDR3: CASSLTQANSPLHF
DNA: TGTGCCAGCAGCTTGACACAGGCCAATTCACCCCTCCACTTT

D: NA
J: TRBJ2-6
V: TRBV20-1
size: NA
CDR3: CSARDRGPGANVLTF
DNA: TGCAGTGCTAGAGATCGTGGTCCAGGGGCCAACGTCCTGACTTTC

D: TRBD2
J: TRBJ2-1
V: TRBV12-3/TRBV12-4
size: many
CDR3: CASSFFAGANEQFF
DNA: TGTGCCAGCAGTTTTTTTGCGGGAGCCAATGAGCAGTTCTTC

D: TRBD1
J: TRBJ1-2
V: TRBV7-2
size: many
CDR3: CASSFYTGGLGYTF
DNA: TGTGCCAGCAGCTTCTACACAGGGGGCCTTGGCTACACCTTC

D: NA
J: TRBJ1-1
V: TRBV7-9
size: many
CDR3: CASSLAMGVNTEAFF
DNA: TGTGCCAGCAGCTTAGCCATGGGGGTGAACACTGAAGCTTTCTTT

D: NA
J: TRBJ2-7
V: TRBV7-8
size: few
CDR3: CASSLAKVSYEQYF
DNA: TGTGCCAGCAGCTTAGCGAAAGTGTCCTACGAGCAGTACTTC

D: NA
J: TRBJ2-7
V: TRBV5-4
size: few
CDR3: CASSVTTDYEQYF
DNA: TGTGCCAGCAGCGTGACCACAGACTACGAGCAGTACTTC

D: NA
J: TRBJ1-1
V: TRBV7-9
size: few
CDR3: CASSLVSAEAFF
DNA: TGTGCCAGCAGCTTGGTTTCAGCTGAAGCTTTCTTT

D: NA
J: TRBJ2-1
V: TRBV9
size: few
CDR3: CASSPQGNGDNEQFF
DNA: TGTGCCAGCAGTCCACAGGGTAATGGTGACAATGAGCAGTTCTTC

D: TRBD1
J: TRBJ1-2
V: TRBV6-4
size: few
CDR3: CASSPLRTGLEGYYGYTF
DNA: TGTGCCAGCAGTCCACTCCGGACAGGGTTGGAGGGCTACTATGGCTACACCTTC

D: TRBD1
J: TRBJ1-3
V: TRBV7-2
size: many
CDR3: CASSLPFGRQGGNTIYF
DNA: TGTGCCAGCAGCTTACCATTTGGAAGACAGGGTGGAAACACCATATATTTT

D: NA
J: TRBJ1-1
V: TRBV7-2
size: many
CDR3: CASSLASQMNTEAFF
DNA: TGTGCCAGCAGCTTAGCAAGCCAGATGAACACTGAAGCTTTCTTT

D: NA
J: TRBJ2-3
V: TRBV12-5
size: few
CDR3: CASGLVLDGSISTDTQYF
DNA: TGTGCTAGTGGTTTGGTCCTGGACGGATCGATAAGCACAGATACGCAGTATTTT

D: NA
J: TRBJ1-5
V: TRBV2
size: few
CDR3: CASSDEGNQPQHF
DNA: TGTGCCAGCAGTGACGAGGGGAATCAGCCCCAGCATTTT

D: NA
J: TRBJ1-1
V: TRBV6-2/TRBV6-3
size: NA
CDR3: CASRDRGRESAFF
DNA: TGTGCCAGCAGAGACCGAGGAAGAGAGAGCGCTTTCTTT

D: NA
J: TRBJ2-7
V: TRBV7-2
size: many
CDR3: CASSRGRDYEQYF
DNA: TGTGCCAGCAGCCGCGGGCGGGACTACGAGCAGTACTTC

D: TRBD1
J: TRBJ1-5
V: TRBV28
size: NA
CDR3: CASSLSDRKSQPQHF
DNA: TGTGCCAGCAGTTTATCGGACAGGAAGTCTCAGCCCCAGCATTTT

D: NA
J: TRBJ2-3
V: TRBV7-2
size: many
CDR3: CASSESGYTDTQYF
DNA: TGTGCCAGCAGCGAAAGCGGCTACACAGATACGCAGTATTTT

D: NA
J: TRBJ1-2
V: TRBV12-3/TRBV12-4
size: NA
CDR3: CASSPGRTIGYTF
DNA: TGTGCCAGCAGCCCGGGTAGAACTATTGGCTACACCTTC

D: NA
J: TRBJ2-2
V: TRBV12-3/TRBV12-4
size: once
CDR3: CASSSQSYTGELFF
DNA: TGTGCCAGCAGTTCTCAGAGTTATACCGGGGAGCTGTTTTTT

D: NA
J: TRBJ2-7
V: TRBV6-5
size: few
CDR3: CASRPRGGSYEQYF
DNA: TGTGCCAGCAGACCCAGGGGAGGGAGTTACGAGCAGTACTTC

D: NA
J: TRBJ2-2
V: TRBV6-2/TRBV6-3
size: once
CDR3: CASSSVTGELFF
DNA: TGTGCCAGCAGTTCTGTAACCGGGGAGCTGTTTTTT

D: NA
J: TRBJ2-1
V: TRBV12-3/TRBV12-4
size: few
CDR3: CASRNRGGTSYNEQFF
DNA: TGTGCCAGCAGGAACCGGGGTGGAACCTCCTACAATGAGCAGTTCTTC

D: TRBD2
J: TRBJ2-5
V: TRBV12-3/TRBV12-4
size: few
CDR3: CASKQAGGPGTQYF
DNA: TGTGCCAGCAAACAAGCGGGGGGGCCGGGGACCCAGTACTTC

D: NA
J: TRBJ2-1
V: TRBV14
size: NA
CDR3: CASSQYSTRIQFF
DNA: TGTGCCAGCAGCCAATACTCGACTAGGATCCAGTTCTTC

D: NA
J: TRBJ2-3
V: TRBV5-7
size: many
CDR3: CASTNRKKTGRVDTQYF
DNA: TGTGCCAGCACCAACAGAAAAAAGACTGGGCGTGTGGATACGCAGTATTTT

D: TRBD2
J: TRBJ2-7
V: TRBV7-2
size: many
CDR3: CASSPTSGRPHEQYF
DNA: TGTGCCAGCAGCCCGACTAGCGGGAGACCCCACGAGCAGTACTTC

D: NA
J: TRBJ1-1
V: TRBV2
size: NA
CDR3: CASSEDIREAFF
DNA: TGTGCCAGCAGTGAGGACATAAGAGAAGCTTTCTTT

D: TRBD2
J: TRBJ2-5
V: TRBV10-3
size: NA
CDR3: CAISAASGGQETQYF
DNA: TGTGCCATCAGTGCCGCTAGCGGGGGCCAAGAGACCCAGTACTTC

D: TRBD1
J: TRBJ2-5
V: TRBV27
size: NA
CDR3: CASSFWDRGQETQYF
DNA: TGTGCCAGCAGTTTTTGGGACAGGGGGCAAGAGACCCAGTACTTC

D: NA
J: TRBJ2-2
V: TRBV10-3
size: NA
CDR3: CAISEQAIGTGELFF
DNA: TGTGCCATCAGTGAACAGGCTATCGGCACCGGGGAGCTGTTTTTT

D: NA
J: TRBJ2-3
V: TRBV7-2
size: NA
CDR3: CASSPNPGRYLTSTDTQYF
DNA: TGTGCCAGCAGCCCGAATCCGGGACGTTACCTAACTAGCACAGATACGCAGTATTTT

D: NA
J: TRBJ1-3
V: TRBV7-8
size: many
CDR3: CASSLVGGGVGNTIYF
DNA: TGTGCCAGCAGCTTAGTGGGGGGGGGAGTTGGAAACACCATATATTTT

D: TRBD1
J: TRBJ2-5
V: TRBV15
size: few
CDR3: CATSKGQGVETQYF
DNA: TGTGCCACCAGCAAAGGACAGGGGGTGGAGACCCAGTACTTC

D: NA
J: TRBJ1-6
V: TRBV7-2
size: many
CDR3: CASSSTRGGITSPLHF
DNA: TGTGCCAGCAGCTCCACCCGGGGGGGTATCACTTCACCCCTCCACTTT

D: NA
J: TRBJ2-1
V: TRBV6-6
size: NA
CDR3: CASSWSVEQFF
DNA: TGTGCCAGCAGTTGGAGCGTAGAGCAGTTCTTC

D: NA
J: TRBJ2-3
V: TRBV7-2
size: many
CDR3: CASSRQNGAGDTQYF
DNA: TGTGCCAGCAGCCGTCAGAATGGGGCGGGAGATACGCAGTATTTT

D: NA
J: TRBJ1-3
V: TRBV2
size: few
CDR3: CASRDRGSSGNTIYF
DNA: TGTGCCAGCAGGGATAGGGGGAGTAGCGGAAACACCATATATTTT

D: NA
J: TRBJ1-2
V: TRBV6-2/TRBV6-3
size: NA
CDR3: CASSYRDSSYGYTF
DNA: TGTGCCAGCAGTTATCGCGACAGCTCCTATGGCTACACCTTC

D: NA
J: TRBJ1-5
V: TRBV7-8
size: NA
CDR3: CASRPSGHYSNQPQHF
DNA: TGTGCCAGCAGGCCATCGGGACACTATAGCAATCAGCCCCAGCATTTT

D: NA
J: TRBJ2-2
V: TRBV2
size: NA
CDR3: CASGDGMAGSTGELFF
DNA: TGTGCCAGCGGGGACGGAATGGCCGGGAGTACCGGGGAGCTGTTTTTT

D: NA
J: TRBJ2-7
V: TRBV7-1
size: NA
CDR3: CASRSGYEQYF
DNA: TGTGCCAGCAGGTCAGGGTACGAGCAGTACTTC

D: NA
J: TRBJ2-3
V: TRBV30
size: NA
CDR3: CAWSKITDTQYF
DNA: TGTGCCTGGAGTAAAATCACAGATACGCAGTATTTT

D: NA
J: TRBJ2-5
V: TRBV5-4
size: NA
CDR3: CASSSPPHSRIYF
DNA: TGTGCCAGCAGCTCCCCACCACACTCGCGGATATACTTC

D: NA
J: TRBJ2-3
V: TRBV18
size: NA
CDR3: CASSATAESLDTQYF
DNA: TGTGCCAGCTCAGCCACAGCGGAGTCTTTGGATACGCAGTATTTT

D: TRBD2
J: TRBJ2-7
V: TRBV19
size: NA
CDR3: CASSLGKRGSYEQYF
DNA: TGTGCCAGTAGCCTCGGGAAGCGGGGCTCCTACGAGCAGTACTTC